This TCR beta chain stems from a study of blood T cells in healthy people across ages. Study observations and caveats: Both higher diversity and more naive CD4+ cells marked long-lived donors when set against aged donors.

The use of a sample-barcoded 5' primer and a J-beta primer mix characterized a second PCR of roughly 7 to 11 cycles. TCRdb re-analysed the 5' RACE reads in MiXCR, keeping a single row per CDR3 protein. The repertoire holds roughly 700,000 distinct CDR3 sequences, around 32% seen once, with 15% in the top ten. Germline CDR1 MNHNS, CDR2 SASEGT. The V segment lost 6 bases and the J segment 6 bases; nucleotides outside the gene matches: 18. This CDR3 region has 17 residues. This clonotype was recorded at least ten times. Its antigen is unknown. The sample taken for sequencing was blood. This sequence originates from a woman of 80 years or more in good health. The chain employs TRBV6-1 and TRBJ1-2, with TRBD1 identical over 8 bases. CDR3 loop: CASSPRTGRVTWDGYTF. The CDR3 nucleotides are TGTGCCAGCAGCCCGCGGACAGGGCGAGTAACGTGGGATGGCTACACCTTC.